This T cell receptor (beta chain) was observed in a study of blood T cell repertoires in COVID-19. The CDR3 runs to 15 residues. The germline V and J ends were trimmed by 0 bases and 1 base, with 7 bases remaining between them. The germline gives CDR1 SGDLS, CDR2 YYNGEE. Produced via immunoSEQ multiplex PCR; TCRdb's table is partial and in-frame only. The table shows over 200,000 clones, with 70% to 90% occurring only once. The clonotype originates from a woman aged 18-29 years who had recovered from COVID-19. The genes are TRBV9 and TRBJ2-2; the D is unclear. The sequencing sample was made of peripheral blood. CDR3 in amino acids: CASSVVFQNTGELFF. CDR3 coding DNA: TGTGCCAGCAGCGTAGTTTTCCAGAACACCGGGGAGCTGTTTTTT.